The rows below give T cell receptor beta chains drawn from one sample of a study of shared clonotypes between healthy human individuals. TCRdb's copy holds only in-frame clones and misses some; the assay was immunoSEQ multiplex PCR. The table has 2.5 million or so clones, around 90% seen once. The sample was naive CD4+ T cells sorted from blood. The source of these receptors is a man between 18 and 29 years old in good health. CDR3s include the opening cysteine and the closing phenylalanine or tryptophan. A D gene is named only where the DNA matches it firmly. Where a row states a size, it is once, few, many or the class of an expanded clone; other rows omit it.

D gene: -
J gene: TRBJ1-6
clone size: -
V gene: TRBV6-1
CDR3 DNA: TGTGCCAGCAGTGAAGTCTCACCCCAAGCGAGTTCACCCCTCCACTTT
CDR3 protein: CASSEVSPQASSPLHF

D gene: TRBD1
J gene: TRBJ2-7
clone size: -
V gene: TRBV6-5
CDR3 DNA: TGTGCCAGCAACCCGGGACAGGGTCCCTACGAGCAGTACTTC
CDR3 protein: CASNPGQGPYEQYF

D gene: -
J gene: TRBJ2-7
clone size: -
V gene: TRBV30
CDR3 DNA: TGTGCCTGGAGTACCCAGAGTGTCCCCTACGAGCAGTACTTC
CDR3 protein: CAWSTQSVPYEQYF

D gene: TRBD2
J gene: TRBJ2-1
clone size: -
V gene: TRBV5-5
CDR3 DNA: TGTGCCAGCAGCCAGGGACTAGCGGGGACGGGGAATGAGCAGTTCTTC
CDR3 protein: CASSQGLAGTGNEQFF

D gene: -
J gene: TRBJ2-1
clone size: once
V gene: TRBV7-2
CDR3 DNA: TGTGCCAGCAGCTTAGCTTATGAGCAGTTCTTC
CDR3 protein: CASSLAYEQFF

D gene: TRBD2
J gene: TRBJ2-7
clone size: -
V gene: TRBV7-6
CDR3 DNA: TGTGCCAGCAGCCGCGGGCCGGGACTAGCAACCGAGCAGTACTTC
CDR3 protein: CASSRGPGLATEQYF

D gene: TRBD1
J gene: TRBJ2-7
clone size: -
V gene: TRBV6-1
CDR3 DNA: TGTGCCAGCAGTGCCAAGACAGGGTCCGGCGAGCAGTACTTC
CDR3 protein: CASSAKTGSGEQYF

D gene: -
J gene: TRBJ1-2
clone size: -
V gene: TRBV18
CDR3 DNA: TGTGCCAGCTCACCGCGTCGGACGGGGGACTATGGCTACACCTTC
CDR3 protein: CASSPRRTGDYGYTF

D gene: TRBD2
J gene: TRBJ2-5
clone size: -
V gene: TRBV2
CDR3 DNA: TGTGCCAGCAAAGGGCTAGCGGGGGCCGTAGAAGAGACCCAGTACTTC
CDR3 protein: CASKGLAGAVEETQYF

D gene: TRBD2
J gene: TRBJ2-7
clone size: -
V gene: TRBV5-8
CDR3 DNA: TGTGCCAGCAGCACGGGGGGATACGAGCAGTACTTC
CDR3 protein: CASSTGGYEQYF

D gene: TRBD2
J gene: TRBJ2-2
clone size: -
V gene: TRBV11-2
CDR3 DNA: TGTGCCAGCAGCATAAACCCTAGCGGTGCGAACACCGGGGAGCTGTTTTTT
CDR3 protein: CASSINPSGANTGELFF

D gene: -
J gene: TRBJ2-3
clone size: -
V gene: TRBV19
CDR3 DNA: TGTGCCAGTAGTATCCCGGCAGGGGAGGGGCGAAATACGCAGTATTTT
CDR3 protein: CASSIPAGEGRNTQYF

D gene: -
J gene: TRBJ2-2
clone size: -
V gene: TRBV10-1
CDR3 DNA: TGCGCCAGCAGTGAACACGGGGGGAACACCGGGGAGCTGTTTTTT
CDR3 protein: CASSEHGGNTGELFF

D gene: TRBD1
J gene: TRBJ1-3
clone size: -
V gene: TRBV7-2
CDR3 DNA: TGTGCCAGCAGCTTAGCGACAGGGCACGGAAACACCATATATTTT
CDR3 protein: CASSLATGHGNTIYF

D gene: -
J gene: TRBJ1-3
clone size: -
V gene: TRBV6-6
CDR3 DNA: TGTGCCAGCAGTTACTCGATGTTGGGGGCGGGAAACACCATATATTTT
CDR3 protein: CASSYSMLGAGNTIYF

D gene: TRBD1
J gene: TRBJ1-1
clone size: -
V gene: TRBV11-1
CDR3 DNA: TGTGCCAGCAGCTACCGGACAGGGGGACCTGAAGCTTTCTTT
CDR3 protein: CASSYRTGGPEAFF

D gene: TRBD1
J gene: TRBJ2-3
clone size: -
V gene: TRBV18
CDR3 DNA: TGTGCCAGCTCCGGACAGGGAGCTAGCCTCACAGATACGCAGTATTTT
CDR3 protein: CASSGQGASLTDTQYF

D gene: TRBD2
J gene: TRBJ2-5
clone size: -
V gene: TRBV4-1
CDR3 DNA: TGCGCCAGCAGCTCTCCGGCGGGGGGCCCTATCCAAGAGACCCAGTACTTC
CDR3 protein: CASSSPAGGPIQETQYF

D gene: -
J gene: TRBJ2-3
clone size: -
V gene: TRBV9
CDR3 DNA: TGTGCCAGCAACAAAAGTCCTGGGGAAGATACGCAGTATTTT
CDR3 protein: CASNKSPGEDTQYF

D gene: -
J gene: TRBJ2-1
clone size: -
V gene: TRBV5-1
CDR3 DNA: TGCGCCAGCTCAAATTGGAATGAGCAGTTCTTC
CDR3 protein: CASSNWNEQFF

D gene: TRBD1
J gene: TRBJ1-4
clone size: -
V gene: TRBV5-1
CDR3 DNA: TGCGCCAGCAGCTGGGGACAGGGGAGAACTAATGAAAAACTGTTTTTT
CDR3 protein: CASSWGQGRTNEKLFF

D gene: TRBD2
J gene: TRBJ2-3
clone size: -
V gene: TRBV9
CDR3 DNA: TGTGCCAGCAGCGTAGCCCCCACCCTAGCGGGCACAGATACGCAGTATTTT
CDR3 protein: CASSVAPTLAGTDTQYF

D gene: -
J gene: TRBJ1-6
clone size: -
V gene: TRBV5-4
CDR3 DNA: TGTGCCAGCAGCGTACTATCGGTAAGGGGTATCTATAATTCACCCCTCCACTTT
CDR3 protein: CASSVLSVRGIYNSPLHF

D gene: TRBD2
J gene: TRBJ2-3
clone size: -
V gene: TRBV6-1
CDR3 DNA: TGTGCCAGCAGTGTGCGGGGGGGCCTCGGTACGCAGTATTTT
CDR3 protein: CASSVRGGLGTQYF

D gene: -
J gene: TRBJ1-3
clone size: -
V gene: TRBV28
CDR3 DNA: TGTGCCAGCAGCTTCCCGGGCTTCAGCTCTGGAAACACCATATATTTT
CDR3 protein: CASSFPGFSSGNTIYF

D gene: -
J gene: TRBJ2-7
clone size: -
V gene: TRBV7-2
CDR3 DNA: TGTGCCAGCAGCAAAGGGGGGGGCATCAACGAGCAGTACTTC
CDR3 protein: CASSKGGGINEQYF

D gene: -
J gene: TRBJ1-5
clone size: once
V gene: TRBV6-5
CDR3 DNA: TGTGCCAGCAGTTACAACAGGGTTGTTCAGCCCCAGCATTTT
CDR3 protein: CASSYNRVVQPQHF

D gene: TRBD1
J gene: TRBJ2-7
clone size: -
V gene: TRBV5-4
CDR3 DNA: TGTGCCAGCAGCTCCGGGACAGGGGTTATCTACGAGCAGTACTTC
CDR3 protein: CASSSGTGVIYEQYF

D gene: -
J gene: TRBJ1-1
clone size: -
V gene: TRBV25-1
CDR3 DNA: TGTGCCAGCGCGACGGGGGGATACACTGAAGCTTTCTTT
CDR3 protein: CASATGGYTEAFF

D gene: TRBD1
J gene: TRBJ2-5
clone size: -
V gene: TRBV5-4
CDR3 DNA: TGTGCCAGCAGCTCGGGACAGGGGGCAAAGCAAGAGACCCAGTACTTC
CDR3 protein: CASSSGQGAKQETQYF

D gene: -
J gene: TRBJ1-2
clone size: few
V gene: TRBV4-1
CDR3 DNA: TGCGCCAGCAGCCAAGTGGGTCCGCTATGGGATGGCTACACCTTC
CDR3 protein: CASSQVGPLWDGYTF

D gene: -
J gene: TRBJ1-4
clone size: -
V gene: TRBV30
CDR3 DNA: TGTGCCTGGAGGGACCCAGGACCAACTAATGAAAAACTGTTTTTT
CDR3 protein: CAWRDPGPTNEKLFF

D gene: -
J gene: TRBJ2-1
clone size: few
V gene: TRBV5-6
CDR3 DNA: TGTGCCAGCAGCTTGGAGGGGGACAATGAGCAGTTCTTC
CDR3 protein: CASSLEGDNEQFF

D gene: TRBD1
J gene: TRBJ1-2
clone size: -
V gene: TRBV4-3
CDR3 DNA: TGCGCCAGCAGCCAAGAGGGACAGGGCTATTATGGCTACACCTTC
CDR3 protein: CASSQEGQGYYGYTF

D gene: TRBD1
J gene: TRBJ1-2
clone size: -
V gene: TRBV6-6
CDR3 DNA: TGTGCCAGCAGTTACGGGCAGGGGGCGCGGGGCTACACCTTC
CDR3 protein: CASSYGQGARGYTF

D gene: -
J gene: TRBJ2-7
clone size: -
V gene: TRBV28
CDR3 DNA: TGTGCCAGCACCAGACAGGACTCCTACGAGCAGTACTTC
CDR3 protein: CASTRQDSYEQYF

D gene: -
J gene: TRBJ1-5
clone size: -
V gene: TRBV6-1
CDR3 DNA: TGTGCCAGCCAAAAGCCGAATCAGCCCCAGCATTTT
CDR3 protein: CASQKPNQPQHF

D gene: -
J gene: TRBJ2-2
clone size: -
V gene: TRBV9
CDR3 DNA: TGTGCCAGCAGCGTGGGGGGACAGTCCGGGGAGCTGTTTTTT
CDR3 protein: CASSVGGQSGELFF

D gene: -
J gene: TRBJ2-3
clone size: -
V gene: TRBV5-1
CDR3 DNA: TGCGCCAGCAGCTTCAAGGGGGACGGCACAGATACGCAGTATTTT
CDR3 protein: CASSFKGDGTDTQYF

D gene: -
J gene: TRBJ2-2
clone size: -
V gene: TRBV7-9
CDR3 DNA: TGTGCCAGCAGCTTGGCCAAACAGAACACCGGGGAGCTGTTTTTT
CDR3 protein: CASSLAKQNTGELFF

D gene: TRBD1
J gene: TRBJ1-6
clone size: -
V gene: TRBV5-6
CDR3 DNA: TGTGCCAGCAGAGGGTACAGGGGGCAGAATTCACCCCTCCACTTT
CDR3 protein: CASRGYRGQNSPLHF

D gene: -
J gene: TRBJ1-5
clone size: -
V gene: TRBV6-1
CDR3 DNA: TGTGCCAGCAGTGAACTGAGGGCCAATCAGCCCCAGCATTTT
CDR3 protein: CASSELRANQPQHF

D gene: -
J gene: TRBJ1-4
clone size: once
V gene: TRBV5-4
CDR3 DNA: TGTGCCAGCAGCTTGGTAGGGGCAGGCCCTACTAATGAAAAACTGTTTTTT
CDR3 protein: CASSLVGAGPTNEKLFF

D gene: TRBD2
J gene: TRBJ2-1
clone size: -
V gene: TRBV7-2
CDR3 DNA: TGTGCCAGCAGCTTTCTTGGCCTAGCGGCCTACAATGAGCAGTTCTTC
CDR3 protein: CASSFLGLAAYNEQFF